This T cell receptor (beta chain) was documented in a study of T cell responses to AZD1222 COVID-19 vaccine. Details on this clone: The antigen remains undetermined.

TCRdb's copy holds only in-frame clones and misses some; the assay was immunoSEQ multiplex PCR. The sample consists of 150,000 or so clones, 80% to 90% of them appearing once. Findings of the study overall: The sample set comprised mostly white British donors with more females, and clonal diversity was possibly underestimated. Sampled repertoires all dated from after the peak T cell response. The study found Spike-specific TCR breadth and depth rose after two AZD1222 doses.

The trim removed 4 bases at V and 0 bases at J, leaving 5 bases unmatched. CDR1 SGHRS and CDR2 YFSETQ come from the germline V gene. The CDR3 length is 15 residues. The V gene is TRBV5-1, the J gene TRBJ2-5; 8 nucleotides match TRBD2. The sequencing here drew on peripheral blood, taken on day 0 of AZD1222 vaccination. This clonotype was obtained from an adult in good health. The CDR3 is CASSPGLGDQETQYF. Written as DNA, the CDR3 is TGCGCCAGCAGCCCGGGACTAGGGGACCAAGAGACCCAGTACTTC.